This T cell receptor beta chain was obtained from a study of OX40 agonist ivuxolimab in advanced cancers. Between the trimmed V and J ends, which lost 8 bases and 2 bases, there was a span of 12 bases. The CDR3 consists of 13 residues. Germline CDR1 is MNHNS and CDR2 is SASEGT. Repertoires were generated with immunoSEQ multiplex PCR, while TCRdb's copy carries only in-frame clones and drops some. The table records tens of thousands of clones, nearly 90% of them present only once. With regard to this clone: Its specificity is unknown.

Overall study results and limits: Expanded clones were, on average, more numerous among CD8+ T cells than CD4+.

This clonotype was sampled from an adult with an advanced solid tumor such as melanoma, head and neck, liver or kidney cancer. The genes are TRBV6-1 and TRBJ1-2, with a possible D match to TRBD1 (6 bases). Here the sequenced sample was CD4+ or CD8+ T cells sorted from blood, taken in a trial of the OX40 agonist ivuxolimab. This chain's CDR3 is CASVQGGNYGYTF. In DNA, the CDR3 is TGTGCCAGCGTTCAAGGGGGAAACTATGGCTACACCTTC.